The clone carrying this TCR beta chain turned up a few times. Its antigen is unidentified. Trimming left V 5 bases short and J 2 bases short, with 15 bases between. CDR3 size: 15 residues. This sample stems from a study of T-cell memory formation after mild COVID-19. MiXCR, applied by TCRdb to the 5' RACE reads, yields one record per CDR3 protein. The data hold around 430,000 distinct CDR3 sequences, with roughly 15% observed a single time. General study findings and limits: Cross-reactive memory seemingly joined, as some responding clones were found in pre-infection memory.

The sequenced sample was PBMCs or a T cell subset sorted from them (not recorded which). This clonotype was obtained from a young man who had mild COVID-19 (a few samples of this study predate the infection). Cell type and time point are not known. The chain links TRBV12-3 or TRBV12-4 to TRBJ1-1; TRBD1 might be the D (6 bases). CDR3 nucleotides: TGTGCCAGCAGTGACAAAGGGGGGATCAACACTGAAGCTTTCTTT. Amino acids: CASSDKGGINTEAFF.